This record concerns one TCR beta chain sequence. This clonotype was counted ten times or more. Its antigen is still unknown. Per-base quality was not reported, and no clone a single base away is much larger than it. From the cysteine up to the phenylalanine, the CDR3 has a length of 13 residues. Only CDR3 DNA remains: 39 bases, in frame from the first base. The germline V gene sets CDR1 to MNHNS and CDR2 to SASEGT. The V end gives up 1 base and the J end 9 bases, leaving 5 bases in the junction not matched to a gene. The study was a case-control design nested within a healthcare worker cohort in London, UK, with weekly nasopharyngeal swab PCR tests and blood sampling. Healthcare workers were enrolled in the week of the UK lockdown, from 23 to 31 March 2020, and were followed every week for up to about 15 weeks. Libraries were made using 5' RACE. The sequencing machine was a NextSeq 500. The TCR library protocol attached unique molecular identifiers to individual cDNA molecules to correct for sequencing error and PCR bias. Both TCR alpha and beta chains were sequenced, and tight co-correlation was observed between alpha and beta sequence abundances in each sample. In the paper's pipeline: Decombinator V4 was used to annotate the V gene, J gene and CDR3 of the TCR sequences. Expanded TCRs were defined as changing significantly between any two time points under a Poisson model with p below 0.0001. TCR abundances were normalised to the total number of TCRs sequenced per sample and expressed as counts per million. MAIT TCRs were defined by TRAV1-2 paired with TRAJ12, TRAJ20 or TRAJ33, and iNKT TCRs by TRAV10 paired with TRAJ18. VDJdb, accessed 1 November 2021, was searched for CMV, EBV and SARS-CoV-2 annotated TCRs, excluding TCRs annotated for multiple antigens. The public reads were quality trimmed at Q25 with fastp and then assembled into clones with MiXCR by TCRdb, keeping productive beta chains. Rows with one shared CDR3 protein collapse into an entry with the most common genes and DNA. These V and J calls derive from TCRdb rather than the authors' analysis. This sample has 48,000 or so distinct CDR3 sequences in its table, and about 6.2% of those were observed once. Around 7% of the sample comes from the top ten.

The data are from a study of early T cells in non-severe SARS-CoV-2 infection (dated by TCRdb to 2020 to 2022). Concerning the study at large: Bulk RNA from unsorted whole blood was used for TCR sequencing, so alpha and beta chains could not be paired.

On the study overall, not on this receptor specifically: Matching against VDJdb was skewed toward anti-spike CD8 responses, likely underestimated virus-specific expansions, and missed private and CD4 specificities.

The clonotype was recovered from an adult who was a healthcare worker with PCR-confirmed SARS-CoV-2 infection or an uninfected control (not recorded which). Sequencing was performed on whole blood, taken at baseline. The chain is assembled from TRBV6-1 and TRBJ1-1, and 7 bases in between align with TRBD1. The nucleotides read TGTGCCAGCAGTGAAGTGGGGGACAGAAAAGCTTTCTTT. The resulting protein is CASSEVGDRKAFF.